This entry describes one TCR beta chain. Antigen unknown. This entry comes from a study of OX40 agonist ivuxolimab in advanced cancers. Study background: In this cohort, patients received ivuxolimab, an agonistic anti-OX40 (CD134) antibody. Three patients, one with hepatocellular carcinoma and two with cutaneous melanoma, achieved partial responses. A male proportion of about 80% was recorded, with mean age roughly 60 years and range roughly 23 to 79. General observations from the study: The study found that CD8+ T cells averaged more expanded clones than CD4+.

Some clones are missing from TCRdb's copy, which holds only in-frame ones; the method was immunoSEQ multiplex PCR. Seen here are 45,000 to 60,000 clones, around nine tenths observed once, and the top ten hold 10%. This TCR came from an adult with an advanced solid tumor such as melanoma, head and neck, liver or kidney cancer. This specimen consisted of CD4+ or CD8+ T cells sorted from blood, obtained in a trial of the OX40 agonist ivuxolimab.

CDR3 protein: CASSYSPSYEQYF. CDR3 sequence (DNA): TGTGCCAGCAGTTACTCCCCTAGCTACGAGCAGTACTTC. This chain connects TRBV6-5 to TRBJ2-7; D call uncertain. The CDR3 has 13 amino acids. The V end lost 0 bases, the J end lost 3 bases, and 6 bases lay between the germline ends. From germline, CDR1 is MNHEY and CDR2 SVGAGI.